This T cell receptor (beta chain) was captured by sequencing in a study of blood T cells in healthy people across ages. As to this clonotype: Its antigen is unknown.

With a J-beta primer mix and a sample-barcoded 5' primer, a second PCR ran roughly 6 to 12 cycles. Each cDNA molecule carried a tag from a template-switch adaptor that contained 12 random nucleotides. TCRdb independently ran MiXCR on the 5' RACE reads; one entry per CDR3 protein. The repertoire has 1.5 million to 2 million distinct CDR3 sequences, 35% to 50% of them found once; the top ten carry approximately 22%. Study-level findings and limits: PBMCs that were unsorted prevented a conclusive naive versus antigen-experienced comparison. Per million T cells, TCR beta diversity dropped about linearly as age rose. Naive T cell percentage and TCR beta diversity correlated strongly.

V was cut by 4 bases and J by 8 bases, with 7 bases left in between. Per the germline V gene, CDR1 is SGHTS and CDR2 is YDEGEE. CDR3 length: 11 amino acids. The clonotype comes from a human donor in good health. The sequencing sample was made of blood. J is TRBJ2-1 and V is TRBV5-8; D is ambiguous. The CDR3 loop reads CASSISDEQFF. The DNA of the CDR3 is TGTGCCAGCAGCATCAGCGATGAGCAGTTCTTC.